This T cell receptor (beta chain) was recovered during a study of blood T cell repertoires in COVID-19. About the study: Sites in the United States, Italy and Spain provided acute and convalescent COVID-19 samples.

Germline loops: CDR1 MNHEY, CDR2 SVGAGI. Unmatched junction bases numbered 8, after V lost 0 bases and J lost 7 bases. The CDR3 is made up of 15 amino acids. In the authors' methods: It was from reference gene primer amplification that nucleated cell counts were estimated. TCRdb's table, derived via immunoSEQ multiplex PCR, lists solely in-frame clones and lacks some. Clonal size and the V and J genes are those of that table, whereas D and trimming came from the DNA. The data show about 200,000 clones, approximately 87% seen once. The J gene is TRBJ2-7, the V gene TRBV6-5; 8 bases are a match to TRBD2. This sequence originates from a woman in her 70s with acute or convalescent COVID-19. Sequences were obtained from peripheral blood. CDR3 nucleotides: TGTGCCAGCAGTTACTCCCCGGGAGGGCCGCTAGAGCAGTACTTC. This encodes CASSYSPGGPLEQYF.